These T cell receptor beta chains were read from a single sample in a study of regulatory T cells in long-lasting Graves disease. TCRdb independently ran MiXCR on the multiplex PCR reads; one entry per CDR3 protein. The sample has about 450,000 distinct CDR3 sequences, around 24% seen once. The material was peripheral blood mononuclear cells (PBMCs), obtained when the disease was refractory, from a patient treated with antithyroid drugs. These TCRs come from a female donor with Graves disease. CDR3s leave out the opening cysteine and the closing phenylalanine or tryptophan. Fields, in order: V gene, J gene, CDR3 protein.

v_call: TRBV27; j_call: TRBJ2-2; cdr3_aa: ASSFQGLAGNTGELF
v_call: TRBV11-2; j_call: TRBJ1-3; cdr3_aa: ASSPIQGATGNTIY
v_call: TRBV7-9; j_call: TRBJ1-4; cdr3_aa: ASSPQGVRGEKLF
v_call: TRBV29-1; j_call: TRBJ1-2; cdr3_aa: SVEGTGTGEFGYT
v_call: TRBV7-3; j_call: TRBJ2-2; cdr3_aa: ASSFRHDSASNTGELF
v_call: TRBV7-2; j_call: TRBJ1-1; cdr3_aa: ASSLVRSSGVTEAF
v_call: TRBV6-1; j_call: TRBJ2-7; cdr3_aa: ASRILQGYGQY
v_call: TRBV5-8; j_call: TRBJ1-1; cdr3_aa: ASSFRQTLTEAF
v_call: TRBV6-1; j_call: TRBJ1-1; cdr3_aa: ASKSEGKGTEAF
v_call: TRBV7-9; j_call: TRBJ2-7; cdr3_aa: ASSFVTSGSHEQY
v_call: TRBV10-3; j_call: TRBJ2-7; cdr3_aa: AISAGVVYEQY
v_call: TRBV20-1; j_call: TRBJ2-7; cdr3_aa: SASIQLYEQY
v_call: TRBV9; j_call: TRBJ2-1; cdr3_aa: ASSVTGGYNEQF
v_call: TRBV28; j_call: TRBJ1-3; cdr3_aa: ASSRTASGNTIY
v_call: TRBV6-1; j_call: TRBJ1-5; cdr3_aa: ASAYTDNQPQH
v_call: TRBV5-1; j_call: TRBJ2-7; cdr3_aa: ASSLDGNYEQY
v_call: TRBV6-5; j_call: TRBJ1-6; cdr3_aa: ASSYSIPGGTGEFNSPLH
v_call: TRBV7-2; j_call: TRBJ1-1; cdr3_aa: ASSLGRHVPISSEAF
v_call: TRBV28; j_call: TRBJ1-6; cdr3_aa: ASSFYPGQFFNSPLH
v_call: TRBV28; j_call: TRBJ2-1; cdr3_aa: ASSLWWRRTTYNEQF
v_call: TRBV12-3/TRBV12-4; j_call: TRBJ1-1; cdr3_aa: ACSLGPEAF
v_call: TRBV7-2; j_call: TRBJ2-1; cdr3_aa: ASTVTSGLKYNEQF
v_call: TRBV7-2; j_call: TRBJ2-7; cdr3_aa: ASSPRGPEQY
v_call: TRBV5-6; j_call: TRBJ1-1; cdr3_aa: ASSLMTGRILEAF
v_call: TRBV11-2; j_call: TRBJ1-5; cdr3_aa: ASSLHLPGTGANQPQH
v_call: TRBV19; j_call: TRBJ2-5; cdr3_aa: ASSMGFGETQY
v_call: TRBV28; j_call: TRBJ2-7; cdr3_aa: ASSLYSREQY
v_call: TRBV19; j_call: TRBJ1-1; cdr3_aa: ASSSRDRGNTEAF
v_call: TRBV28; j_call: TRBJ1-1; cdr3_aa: ASSPRGWPEAF
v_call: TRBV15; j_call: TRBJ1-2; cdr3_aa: ATSTGQGANYGYT
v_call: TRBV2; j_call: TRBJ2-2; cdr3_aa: ASIRGGATGELF
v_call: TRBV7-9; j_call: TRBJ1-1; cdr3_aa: ASSLPEGGRGRTFTLNTEAF
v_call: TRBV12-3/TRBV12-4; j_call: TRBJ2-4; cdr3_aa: ASSVRGDRNIQY
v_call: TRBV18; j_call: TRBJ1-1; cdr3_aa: ASSRQGPDTEAF
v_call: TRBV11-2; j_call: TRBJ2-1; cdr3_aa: ASMDGSSDEQF
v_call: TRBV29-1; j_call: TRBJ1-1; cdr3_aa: SDNGQGAGAF
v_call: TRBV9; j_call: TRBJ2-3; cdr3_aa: ASSVGLAGGVADTQY
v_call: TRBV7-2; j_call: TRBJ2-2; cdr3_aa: ASSRMGSTGELF
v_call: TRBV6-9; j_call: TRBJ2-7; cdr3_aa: ASSYGSGTRGEQY
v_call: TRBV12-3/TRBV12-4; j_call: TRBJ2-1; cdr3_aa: ASSLAGPSYNEQF
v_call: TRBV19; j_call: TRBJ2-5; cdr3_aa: ASSTDQETQY